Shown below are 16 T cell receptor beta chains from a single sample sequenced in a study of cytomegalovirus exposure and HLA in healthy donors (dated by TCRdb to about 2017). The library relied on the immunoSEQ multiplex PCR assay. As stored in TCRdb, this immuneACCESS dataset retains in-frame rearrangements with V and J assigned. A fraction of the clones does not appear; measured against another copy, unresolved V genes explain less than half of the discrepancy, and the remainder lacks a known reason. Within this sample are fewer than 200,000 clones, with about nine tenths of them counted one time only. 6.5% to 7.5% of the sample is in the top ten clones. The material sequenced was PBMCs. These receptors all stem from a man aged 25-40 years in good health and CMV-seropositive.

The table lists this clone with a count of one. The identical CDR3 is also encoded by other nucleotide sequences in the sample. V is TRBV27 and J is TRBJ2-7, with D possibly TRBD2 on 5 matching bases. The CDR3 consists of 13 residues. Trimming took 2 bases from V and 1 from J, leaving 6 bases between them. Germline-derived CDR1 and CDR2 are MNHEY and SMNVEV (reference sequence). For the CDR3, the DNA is TGTGCCAGCAGTTTACGGGGTTCCTACGAGCAGTACTTC. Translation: CASSLRGSYEQYF.

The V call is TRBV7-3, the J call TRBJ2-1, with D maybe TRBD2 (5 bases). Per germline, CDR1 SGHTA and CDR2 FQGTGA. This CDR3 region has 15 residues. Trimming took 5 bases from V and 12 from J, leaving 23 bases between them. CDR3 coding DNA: TGTGCCAGCAGCCCCCAAGGGAGCTCCCCCGTTGCGCAGTTCTTC. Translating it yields CASSPQGSSPVAQFF.

CDR3 bases: TGTGCCAGCAGTTACTCTTCAGGGATTTCCTACGAGCAGTACTTC. Protein product: CASSYSSGISYEQYF. The V and J genes are TRBV6-5 and TRBJ2-7, with D perhaps matching TRBD1 (5 bases). Germline values: CDR1 MNHEY, CDR2 SVGAGI. This CDR3 comprises 15 residues. The ends were cut back, 0 bases at V and 1 base at J, with 10 bases in the middle.

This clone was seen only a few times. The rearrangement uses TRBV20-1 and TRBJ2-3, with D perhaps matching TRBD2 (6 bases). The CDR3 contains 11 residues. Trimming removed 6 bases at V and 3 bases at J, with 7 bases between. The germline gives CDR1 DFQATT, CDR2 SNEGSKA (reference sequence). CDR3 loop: CSAGTTDTQYF. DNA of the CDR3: TGCAGTGCCGGGACTACAGATACGCAGTATTTT.

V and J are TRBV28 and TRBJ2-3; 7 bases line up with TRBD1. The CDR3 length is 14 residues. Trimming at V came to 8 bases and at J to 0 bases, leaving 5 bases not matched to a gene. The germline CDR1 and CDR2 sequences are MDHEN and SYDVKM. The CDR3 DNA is TGTGCCAGCTTGACAGGGAGTAGCACAGATACGCAGTATTTT. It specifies CASLTGSSTDTQYF.

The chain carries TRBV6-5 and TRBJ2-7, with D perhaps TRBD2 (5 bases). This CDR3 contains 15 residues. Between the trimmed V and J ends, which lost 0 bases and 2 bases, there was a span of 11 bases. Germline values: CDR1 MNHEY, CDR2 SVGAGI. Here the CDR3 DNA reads TGTGCCAGCAGTTACTCAAGCGGACGAACCTACGAGCAGTACTTC. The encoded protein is CASSYSSGRTYEQYF.

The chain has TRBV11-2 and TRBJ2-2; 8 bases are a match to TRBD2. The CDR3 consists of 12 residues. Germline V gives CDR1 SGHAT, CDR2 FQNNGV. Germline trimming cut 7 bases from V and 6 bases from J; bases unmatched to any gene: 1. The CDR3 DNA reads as TGTGCCAGCAACGGGGGGGCCGGGGAGCTGTTTTTT. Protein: CASNGGAGELFF.

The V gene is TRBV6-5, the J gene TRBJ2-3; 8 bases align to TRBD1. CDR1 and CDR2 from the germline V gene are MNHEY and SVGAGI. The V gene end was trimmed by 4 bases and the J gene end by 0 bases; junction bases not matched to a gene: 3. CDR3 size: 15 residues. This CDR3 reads CASSWTGTSTDTQYF. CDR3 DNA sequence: TGTGCCAGCAGTTGGACAGGGACTAGCACAGATACGCAGTATTTT.

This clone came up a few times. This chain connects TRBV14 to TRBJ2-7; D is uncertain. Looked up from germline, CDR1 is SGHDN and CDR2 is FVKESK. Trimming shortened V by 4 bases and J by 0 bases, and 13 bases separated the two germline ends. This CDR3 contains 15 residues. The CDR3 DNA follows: TGTGCCAGCAGCCGTTATGTAGGTAGCTCCTACGAGCAGTACTTC. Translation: CASSRYVGSSYEQYF.

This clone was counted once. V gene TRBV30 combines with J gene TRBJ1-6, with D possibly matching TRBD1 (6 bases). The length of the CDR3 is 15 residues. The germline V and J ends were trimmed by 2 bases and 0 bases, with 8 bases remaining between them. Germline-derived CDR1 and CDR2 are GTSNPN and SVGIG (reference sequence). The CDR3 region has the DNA TGTGCCTGGAGTCCCAGGGGCTCCTATAATTCACCCCTCCACTTT. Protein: CAWSPRGSYNSPLHF.

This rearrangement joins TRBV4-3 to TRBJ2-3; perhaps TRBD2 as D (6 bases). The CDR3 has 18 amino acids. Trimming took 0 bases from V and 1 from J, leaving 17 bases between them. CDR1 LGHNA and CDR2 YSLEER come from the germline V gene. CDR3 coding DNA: TGCGCCAGCAGCCAAGACAACAGGCCAGCGGGCGGCACAGATACGCAGTATTTT. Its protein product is CASSQDNRPAGGTDTQYF.

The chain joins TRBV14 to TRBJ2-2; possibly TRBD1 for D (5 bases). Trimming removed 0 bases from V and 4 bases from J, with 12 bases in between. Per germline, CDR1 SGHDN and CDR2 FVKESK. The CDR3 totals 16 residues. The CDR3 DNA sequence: TGTGCCAGCAGCCAAGATATAGGGGCGATCACCGGGGAGCTGTTTTTT. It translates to CASSQDIGAITGELFF.

The CDR3 DNA reads TGCGCCAGCAGCACGTCCGGGACTATAAGTGGCAATGAGCAGTTCTTC. Translated: CASSTSGTISGNEQFF. The rearrangement links TRBV5-1 to TRBJ2-1; 7 bases map to TRBD2. The V and J ends lost 4 bases and 6 bases, in that order; junction bases with no gene match: 13. The CDR3 loop spans 16 amino acids. The germline CDR1 and CDR2 sequences are SGHRS and YFSETQ.

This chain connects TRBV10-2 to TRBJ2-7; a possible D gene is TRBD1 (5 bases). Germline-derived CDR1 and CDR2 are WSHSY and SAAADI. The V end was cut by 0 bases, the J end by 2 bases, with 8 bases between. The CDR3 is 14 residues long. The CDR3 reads CASSESVGPYEQYF. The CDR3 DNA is TGCGCCAGCAGTGAGTCGGTGGGGCCCTACGAGCAGTACTTC.

This CDR3 is CASSLVGGGGTEAFF. The CDR3 DNA reads as TGTGCCAGCAGCTTAGTAGGAGGGGGAGGCACTGAAGCTTTCTTT. V usage is TRBV7-2 and J usage is TRBJ1-1; D is perhaps TRBD1 (6 bases). V lost 1 base to trimming and J lost 4 bases, with 13 bases between them. The germline gives CDR1 SGHTA, CDR2 FQGNSA. The CDR3 contains 15 residues.

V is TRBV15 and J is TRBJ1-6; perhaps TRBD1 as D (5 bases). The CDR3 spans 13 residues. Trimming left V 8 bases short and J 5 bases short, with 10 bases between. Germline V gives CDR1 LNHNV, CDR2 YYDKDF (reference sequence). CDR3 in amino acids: CATAGLDNSPLHF. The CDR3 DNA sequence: TGTGCCACCGCAGGGTTGGATAATTCACCCCTCCACTTT.